A single sample is the source of the 6 T cell receptor beta chains below, sequenced in a study of blood T cell repertoires in COVID-19. Measured with immunoSEQ multiplex PCR; TCRdb has only the in-frame clones, and not every one. The sample carries some 160,000 clones, about 86% recorded once. The specimen sequenced was peripheral blood. These receptors were collected from a woman aged 70-85 years with acute or convalescent COVID-19.

V gene TRBV10-3 combines with J gene TRBJ1-2, with D tentatively TRBD1 (6 bases). This CDR3 has 16 residues. Trimming pared 3 bases from V and 4 bases from J, leaving 18 bases between. Germline values: CDR1 ENHRY, CDR2 SYGVKD. This CDR3 is CAISDSQGRNLYGYTF. The CDR3 bases are TGTGCCATCAGTGATTCCCAGGGGCGAAACCTCTATGGCTACACCTTC.

The V and J genes are TRBV7-2 and TRBJ2-3; the match to TRBD1 covers 9 bases. Germline trimming cut 5 bases from V and 5 bases from J; bases unmatched to any gene: 8. The CDR3 is 15 residues long. Germline V CDR1 and CDR2: SGHTA, FQGNSA. The CDR3 nucleotides are TGTGCCAGCAGCACCCGGACAGGGGTCGTAGATACGCAGTATTTT. Its translation is CASSTRTGVVDTQYF.

The chain recombines TRBV7-2 with TRBJ2-7; no reliable D call. CDR3 length: 13 amino acids. Trimming took off 1 base at V and 6 bases at J, with 10 bases between the two ends. CDR1 SGHTA and CDR2 FQGNSA come from the germline V gene. The CDR3 protein is CASSLGPALEQYF. CDR3 coding DNA: TGTGCCAGCAGCTTAGGGCCCGCCCTCGAGCAGTACTTC.

The rearrangement links TRBV7-8 to TRBJ2-2; 9 bases are shared with TRBD2. The CDR3 has 16 amino acids. Unmatched junction bases numbered 9, after V lost 3 bases and J lost 7 bases. Per the germline V gene, CDR1 is SGHVS and CDR2 is FQNEAQ. CDR3 protein: CASSFEGSGSHGELFF. The DNA of the CDR3 is TGTGCCAGCAGCTTTGAGGGTAGCGGGAGTCACGGGGAGCTGTTTTTT.

This rearrangement joins TRBV12-3 or TRBV12-4 to TRBJ2-5; no clear D. V was shortened by 3 bases and J by 5 bases, with 10 bases between the two germline ends. This CDR3 spans 13 amino acids. CDR3 coding DNA: TGTGCCAGCAGTTTCGCGACAACGGAGACCCAGTACTTC. This codes for CASSFATTETQYF.

The CDR3 reads CASSDSGGPQHF. The CDR3 coding sequence is TGTGCCAGCAGTGATTCAGGTGGACCCCAGCATTTT. V gene TRBV6-1 combines with J gene TRBJ1-5; D call uncertain. CDR1 is MNHNS and CDR2 is SASEGT in the germline V gene. This CDR3 is 12 amino acids long. Trimming pared 3 bases from V and 10 bases from J, leaving 10 bases between.